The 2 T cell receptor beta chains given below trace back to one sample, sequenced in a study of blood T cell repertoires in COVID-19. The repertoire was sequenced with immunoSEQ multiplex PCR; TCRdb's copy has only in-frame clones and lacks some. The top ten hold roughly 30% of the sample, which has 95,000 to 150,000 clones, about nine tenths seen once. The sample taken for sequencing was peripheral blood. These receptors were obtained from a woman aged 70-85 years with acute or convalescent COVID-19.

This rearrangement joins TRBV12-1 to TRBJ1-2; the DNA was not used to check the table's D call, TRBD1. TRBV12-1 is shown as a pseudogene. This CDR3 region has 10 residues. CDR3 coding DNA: TGTGCCAGCAGCGCAGATCGCTACACCTTC. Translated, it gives CASSADRYTF.

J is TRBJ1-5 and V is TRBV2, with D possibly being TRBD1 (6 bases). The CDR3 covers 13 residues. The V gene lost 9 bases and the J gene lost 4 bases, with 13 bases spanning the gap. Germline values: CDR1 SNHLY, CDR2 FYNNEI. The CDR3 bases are TGTGCCAGTGGCGGGGGCGAAAATCAGCCCCAGCATTTT. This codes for CASGGGENQPQHF. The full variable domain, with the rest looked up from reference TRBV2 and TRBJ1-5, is EPEVTQTPSHQVTQMGQEVILRCVPISNHLYFYWYRQILGQKVEFLVSFYNNEISEKSEIFDDQFSVERPDGSNFTLKIRSTKLEDSAMYFCASGGGENQPQHFGDGTRLSIL.